This T cell receptor beta chain was found in a study of siplizumab effects on memory and regulatory T cells. Study-wide points: The apparent diversity of naive T cells exceeded that of memory cells, and naive T cells seemed to make a major contribution to the alloresponse.

Repertoires were generated with immunoSEQ multiplex PCR, while TCRdb's copy carries only in-frame clones and drops some. The data show 65,000 to 85,000 clones, with approximately 93% seen just once and roughly 4.7% held by the top ten. In the case of this clone: What it binds is unknown.

Trimming pared 3 bases from V and 2 bases from J, leaving 12 bases between. The germline V gene encodes CDR1 SNHLY and CDR2 FYNNEI. CDR3 size: 15 residues. The V call is TRBV2, the J call TRBJ2-3, with D perhaps given as TRBD1 or TRBD2 (6 bases each). Sequencing was done on a sample of CD8+ T cells sorted from blood. This receptor was obtained from a human donor in good health. The CDR3 sequence: CASSEVGGSTDTQYF. The DNA for the CDR3 is TGTGCCAGCAGTGAGGTAGGGGGGTCCACAGATACGCAGTATTTT.